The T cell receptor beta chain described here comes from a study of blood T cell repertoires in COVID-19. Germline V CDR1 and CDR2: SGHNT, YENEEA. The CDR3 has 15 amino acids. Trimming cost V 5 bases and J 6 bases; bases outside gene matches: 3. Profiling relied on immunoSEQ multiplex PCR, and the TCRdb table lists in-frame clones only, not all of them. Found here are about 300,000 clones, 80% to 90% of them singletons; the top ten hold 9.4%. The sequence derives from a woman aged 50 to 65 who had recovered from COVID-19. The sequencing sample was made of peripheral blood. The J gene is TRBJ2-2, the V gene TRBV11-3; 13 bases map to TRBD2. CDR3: CASSTSGGAPGELFF. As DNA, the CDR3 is TGTGCCAGCAGCACTAGCGGGGGGGCCCCCGGGGAGCTGTTTTTT.